Listed below are T cell receptor beta chains from one sample, sequenced in a study of CD8 T cells in Susac syndrome. In TCRdb, the immunoSEQ multiplex PCR reads were re-called with MiXCR into one record per CDR3 protein. The data show about 300,000 distinct CDR3 sequences, 65% to 90% seen once. Sample: CD8+ T cells from PBMCs. Every receptor here comes from a human donor with multiple sclerosis. Both conserved end residues are part of each CDR3. A D gene is named only where the DNA matches it firmly. Where a row states a size, it is once, few, many or the class of an expanded clone; other rows omit it.

DNA | CDR3 | V | D | J | size
TGTGCCAGCAGCCAAGAAAATCCTAGCTGGGGCACAGATACGCAGTATTTT | CASSQENPSWGTDTQYF | TRBV3-1 | NA | TRBJ2-3 | NA
TGTGCCAGCAGGGGGCCGTCCTACAATGAGCAGTTCTTC | CASRGPSYNEQFF | TRBV28 | NA | TRBJ2-1 | NA
TGTGCCAGCAGCTTAGATAAAGGACGGCTCTATGGCTACACCTTC | CASSLDKGRLYGYTF | TRBV11-2 | NA | TRBJ1-2 | NA
TGTGCCAGCAGCACCGGACAGGGGGCGCCTGGAAACACCATATATTTT | CASSTGQGAPGNTIYF | TRBV7-3 | TRBD1 | TRBJ1-3 | NA
TGTGCCTGGGACCAGGGACTAGCGGGAAATACGCAGTATTTT | CAWDQGLAGNTQYF | TRBV30 | TRBD2 | TRBJ2-3 | NA
TGTGCCACCAGCAGTCTCCGGGACAGGGGAGGCAACGAGCAGTACTTC | CATSSLRDRGGNEQYF | TRBV15 | TRBD1 | TRBJ2-7 | NA
TGCAGTGCTAGAAGTAGCGGGAGGTCCTACGAGCAGTACTTC | CSARSSGRSYEQYF | TRBV20-1 | TRBD2 | TRBJ2-7 | NA
TGCGCCAGCAGCCAAGAGGGGTTCGCTGGGGCCAACGTCCTGACTTTC | CASSQEGFAGANVLTF | TRBV4-3 | NA | TRBJ2-6 | few
TGTGCCAGCAGCCCACGTTGGCCTGAAGAGACCCAGTACTTC | CASSPRWPEETQYF | TRBV9 | NA | TRBJ2-5 | NA
TGTGCCAGCAGTCTCTTCGTCGAACAGGGAGGACAGCATTTT | CASSLFVEQGGQHF | TRBV28 | NA | TRBJ1-5 | NA
TGTGCCATCAGTGAGTCCGGGGACAGCAATCAGCCCCAGCATTTT | CAISESGDSNQPQHF | TRBV10-3 | NA | TRBJ1-5 | NA
TGTGCCAGCAGCCCGCGGACTAGCGGGAGAGGCTACGAGCAGTACTTC | CASSPRTSGRGYEQYF | TRBV28 | TRBD2 | TRBJ2-7 | NA
TGTGCCAGCAGTGAAGTTGGCTTGGGACTAGACTACAATGAGCAGTTCTTC | CASSEVGLGLDYNEQFF | TRBV25-1 | TRBD2 | TRBJ2-1 | NA
TGTGCCAGCTCACTCGGGAGCGATCCTTCCTACGAGCAGTACTTC | CASSLGSDPSYEQYF | TRBV28 | NA | TRBJ2-7 | once
TGCGCCAGCAGCTTGACACCGGGACAGGGGTTCGTCGAGCAGTACTTC | CASSLTPGQGFVEQYF | TRBV5-6 | TRBD1 | TRBJ2-7 | NA
TGCGCCAGCAGCCAAGATCTAGGGGACAGGACTAGCGGGATCTACGAGCAGTACTTC | CASSQDLGDRTSGIYEQYF | TRBV4-3 | TRBD2 | TRBJ2-7 | NA
TGTGCCAGCAGACCTACAGGGCCCTCCTACGAGCAGTACTTC | CASRPTGPSYEQYF | TRBV25-1 | NA | TRBJ2-7 | NA
TGTGCCAGCAGTCCTCCAGGGCTCTCTAATGAAAAACTGTTTTTT | CASSPPGLSNEKLFF | TRBV6-6 | NA | TRBJ1-4 | NA
TGTGCCAGCAGCCTGACTAGCGGGGAATACGGGACCCAGTACTTC | CASSLTSGEYGTQYF | TRBV7-6 | TRBD2 | TRBJ2-5 | NA
TGTGCCAGCAGCCCCATAACGGGAGGGCCGGTGAATGAGCAGTTCTTC | CASSPITGGPVNEQFF | TRBV5-6 | TRBD2 | TRBJ2-1 | NA
TGTGCCAGCATTGGGGGGGCCACTGAAGCTTTCTTT | CASIGGATEAFF | TRBV27 | NA | TRBJ1-1 | NA
TGTGCCAGCAGTGGGGGGACAGTACTTAACTATGGCTACACCTTC | CASSGGTVLNYGYTF | TRBV28 | TRBD1 | TRBJ1-2 | NA
TGTGCCTGGAGTGTACTCGCTAGCGCCTACTACAATGAGCAGTTCTTC | CAWSVLASAYYNEQFF | TRBV30 | NA | TRBJ2-1 | NA
TGTGCCAGCAGTGATTCTAGCGGGAGGACTAGCACAGATACGCAGTATTTT | CASSDSSGRTSTDTQYF | TRBV2 | TRBD2 | TRBJ2-3 | once
TGTGCCTGCACCGGATCCCCTAGCAATGAGCAGTTCTTC | CACTGSPSNEQFF | TRBV30 | NA | TRBJ2-1 | NA
TGTGCCAGCAGTTTATTGACCAGGATCGGTCGGAGTGAGCAGTTCTTC | CASSLLTRIGRSEQFF | TRBV12-3/TRBV12-4 | NA | TRBJ2-1 | NA
TGTGCCAGCAGTCTATTAGCGGCCAGGGGCACAGATACGCAGTATTTT | CASSLLAARGTDTQYF | TRBV28 | NA | TRBJ2-3 | once
TGTGCCAGCAGCTTAGCGGCTAGCGTTTCCCAGGGTGAGCAGTTCTTC | CASSLAASVSQGEQFF | TRBV7-9 | NA | TRBJ2-1 | NA